This is a list of T cell receptor beta chains from one sample in a study of OX40 agonist ivuxolimab in advanced cancers. The data were produced by immunoSEQ multiplex PCR, yet TCRdb's version contains in-frame clones alone and is incomplete. The sample yields 65,000 or so clones, 92% seen once. The specimen comprised CD4+ or CD8+ T cells sorted from blood, sampled in a trial of the OX40 agonist ivuxolimab. These receptor sequences come from an adult with an advanced solid tumor such as melanoma, head and neck, liver or kidney cancer. Both conserved end residues are part of each CDR3. Fields, in order: clone size, J gene, D gene, V gene, CDR3 protein, CDR3 DNA. A D gene is named only where the DNA matches it firmly. The size field is filled for only some rows; it gives once, few, many or a size class.

clone size: NA; J gene: TRBJ1-5; D gene: NA; V gene: TRBV7-6; CDR3 protein: CASSLATGDQPQHF; CDR3 DNA: TGTGCCAGCAGCTTAGCGACGGGGGATCAGCCCCAGCATTTT
clone size: NA; J gene: TRBJ1-4; D gene: NA; V gene: TRBV27; CDR3 protein: CASSLGVFNEKLFF; CDR3 DNA: TGTGCCAGCAGTTTGGGAGTGTTTAATGAAAAACTGTTTTTT
clone size: NA; J gene: TRBJ1-2; D gene: TRBD1; V gene: TRBV7-2; CDR3 protein: CASSPGPGQGAPGYTF; CDR3 DNA: TGTGCCAGCAGCCCGGGACCGGGACAGGGGGCGCCTGGCTACACCTTC
clone size: NA; J gene: TRBJ2-2; D gene: TRBD1; V gene: TRBV4-1; CDR3 protein: CASSQDLIDRVYTGELFF; CDR3 DNA: TGCGCCAGCAGCCAAGATCTTATCGACAGGGTGTACACCGGGGAGCTGTTTTTT
clone size: NA; J gene: TRBJ2-1; D gene: NA; V gene: TRBV5-5; CDR3 protein: CASSLISGTYNEQFF; CDR3 DNA: TGTGCCAGCAGCTTGATTAGTGGGACCTACAATGAGCAGTTCTTC
clone size: NA; J gene: TRBJ2-7; D gene: TRBD2; V gene: TRBV4-2; CDR3 protein: CASSPLAGTYEQYF; CDR3 DNA: TGTGCCAGCAGCCCTCTAGCGGGAACCTACGAGCAGTACTTC
clone size: NA; J gene: TRBJ1-2; D gene: NA; V gene: TRBV10-1; CDR3 protein: CASRVQIRGDNYGYTF; CDR3 DNA: TGCGCCAGCAGAGTCCAGATAAGGGGGGACAACTATGGCTACACCTTC
clone size: NA; J gene: TRBJ2-2; D gene: TRBD2; V gene: TRBV4-1; CDR3 protein: CASSPLAGPTGELFF; CDR3 DNA: TGCGCCAGCAGCCCGCTAGCGGGGCCCACCGGGGAGCTGTTTTTT
clone size: NA; J gene: TRBJ2-7; D gene: TRBD2; V gene: TRBV27; CDR3 protein: CASRGGARVSYEQYF; CDR3 DNA: TGTGCCAGCCGCGGGGGTGCCAGGGTGTCCTACGAGCAGTACTTC
clone size: NA; J gene: TRBJ2-7; D gene: TRBD1; V gene: TRBV18; CDR3 protein: CASSSPDRGLYEQYF; CDR3 DNA: TGTGCCAGCTCATCTCCGGACAGGGGGCTCTACGAGCAGTACTTC
clone size: NA; J gene: TRBJ2-3; D gene: TRBD2; V gene: TRBV6-1; CDR3 protein: CASSEILAGMDTQYF; CDR3 DNA: TGTGCCAGCAGTGAGATACTAGCGGGCATGGATACGCAGTATTTT
clone size: NA; J gene: TRBJ2-7; D gene: NA; V gene: TRBV29-1; CDR3 protein: CSVQDSYEQYF; CDR3 DNA: TGCAGCGTCCAGGACAGCTACGAGCAGTACTTC
clone size: NA; J gene: TRBJ2-1; D gene: NA; V gene: TRBV6-5; CDR3 protein: CASTTRAADLNEQFF; CDR3 DNA: TGTGCCAGCACCACCAGGGCAGCGGATCTCAATGAGCAGTTCTTC
clone size: once; J gene: TRBJ2-7; D gene: NA; V gene: TRBV6-5; CDR3 protein: CASSIGTAYEQYF; CDR3 DNA: TGTGCCAGCAGCATCGGGACCGCCTACGAGCAGTACTTC
clone size: NA; J gene: TRBJ2-4; D gene: NA; V gene: TRBV9; CDR3 protein: CASSAGGNIQYF; CDR3 DNA: TGTGCCAGCAGCGCTGGGGGAAACATTCAGTACTTC
clone size: once; J gene: TRBJ2-5; D gene: NA; V gene: TRBV11-2; CDR3 protein: CASSYGETQYF; CDR3 DNA: TGTGCCAGCAGCTACGGAGAGACCCAGTACTTC
clone size: once; J gene: TRBJ2-7; D gene: NA; V gene: TRBV6-5; CDR3 protein: CASSYNYEQYF; CDR3 DNA: TGTGCCAGCAGTTACAACTACGAGCAGTACTTC
clone size: NA; J gene: TRBJ1-1; D gene: NA; V gene: TRBV19; CDR3 protein: CASSTGGEGEAFF; CDR3 DNA: TGTGCCAGTAGTACGGGGGGCGAGGGTGAAGCTTTCTTT
clone size: NA; J gene: TRBJ1-3; D gene: NA; V gene: TRBV4-1; CDR3 protein: CASSQAGTVGNTIYF; CDR3 DNA: TGCGCCAGCAGCCAAGCGGGTACAGTTGGAAACACCATATATTTT
clone size: NA; J gene: TRBJ2-7; D gene: NA; V gene: TRBV7-9; CDR3 protein: CASSPTITYEQYF; CDR3 DNA: TGTGCCAGCAGCCCGACGATCACCTACGAGCAGTACTTC
clone size: once; J gene: TRBJ2-5; D gene: NA; V gene: TRBV6-1; CDR3 protein: CASMVGGGGETQYF; CDR3 DNA: TGTGCCAGCATGGTCGGGGGAGGTGGGGAGACCCAGTACTTC
clone size: NA; J gene: TRBJ2-7; D gene: TRBD2; V gene: TRBV5-4; CDR3 protein: CASSPSSGSNEQYF; CDR3 DNA: TGTGCCAGCAGCCCCTCTAGCGGGAGTAACGAGCAGTACTTC
clone size: NA; J gene: TRBJ2-5; D gene: TRBD2; V gene: TRBV7-9; CDR3 protein: CASSHSGIQETQYF; CDR3 DNA: TGTGCCAGCAGCCATAGCGGGATCCAAGAGACCCAGTACTTC
clone size: NA; J gene: TRBJ1-3; D gene: TRBD1; V gene: TRBV5-1; CDR3 protein: CASSPRTGQVSGNTIYF; CDR3 DNA: TGCGCCAGCAGCCCACGGACAGGCCAAGTCTCTGGAAACACCATATATTTT
clone size: once; J gene: TRBJ2-5; D gene: TRBD2; V gene: TRBV7-9; CDR3 protein: CASSSSGAEGEQYF; CDR3 DNA: TGTGCCAGCAGCTCTAGCGGGGCGGAGGGGGAGCAGTACTTC
clone size: NA; J gene: TRBJ1-2; D gene: TRBD1; V gene: TRBV27; CDR3 protein: CASRTGFGMAYGYTF; CDR3 DNA: TGTGCCAGCAGGACAGGGTTTGGGATGGCCTATGGCTACACCTTC
clone size: NA; J gene: TRBJ2-4; D gene: NA; V gene: TRBV30; CDR3 protein: CAWSVEGWAKNIQYF; CDR3 DNA: TGTGCCTGGAGTGTAGAGGGTTGGGCCAAAAACATTCAGTACTTC
clone size: NA; J gene: TRBJ1-1; D gene: NA; V gene: TRBV30; CDR3 protein: CAWGKGVGNTEAFF; CDR3 DNA: TGTGCCTGGGGGAAGGGCGTTGGGAACACTGAAGCTTTCTTT
clone size: NA; J gene: TRBJ2-1; D gene: NA; V gene: TRBV19; CDR3 protein: CASSIGGQYNEQFF; CDR3 DNA: TGTGCCAGTAGTATAGGTGGCCAGTACAATGAGCAGTTCTTC
clone size: NA; J gene: TRBJ2-3; D gene: NA; V gene: TRBV4-1; CDR3 protein: CASSQVSEYVTDTQYF; CDR3 DNA: TGCGCCAGCAGCCAGGTTTCGGAGTATGTCACAGATACGCAGTATTTT
clone size: NA; J gene: TRBJ1-1; D gene: TRBD1; V gene: TRBV13; CDR3 protein: CASSSYSDRGTEAFF; CDR3 DNA: TGTGCCAGCAGCTCTTACTCGGACAGGGGAACTGAAGCTTTCTTT